The clone carrying this T cell receptor (beta chain) has just a few counts. This sample stems from a study of blood T cells in healthy people across ages. Germline V gene sequence: CDR1 LGHDT, CDR2 YNNKEL (reference sequence). Trimming removed 1 base from V and 0 bases from J, with 20 bases in between. The CDR3 loop spans 19 amino acids. A second PCR of 7 to 11 cycles used a sample-barcoded 5' primer and a J-beta primer mix. TCRdb independently ran MiXCR on the 5' RACE reads; one entry per CDR3 protein. The table has some 900,000 distinct CDR3 sequences, 45% to 50% seen once. Sequences were obtained from blood. This sequence was found in a young man in good health. The gene calls are TRBV3-1 and TRBJ2-3; no reliable D call. For the CDR3, the DNA is TGTGCCAGCAGCCAAGGACTGAGTTCGTGGAGTACTAGCACAGATACGCAGTATTTT. This translates into CASSQGLSSWSTSTDTQYF.